The 19 T cell receptor beta chains reported below all come from one sample, sequenced in a study of tumor-infiltrating lymphocytes in primary liver carcinoma. A constant-region primer primed TCR beta cDNA synthesis from around 500 ng of total RNA. What produced the TCR beta libraries was three nested multiplex PCR rounds using slightly modified ARM-PCR. Both of the initial two PCR rounds ran for about 11 cycles and employed TRBV1-TRBV30 forward primers alongside a C-beta reverse primer. Via MiXCR, TCRdb re-called the multiplex PCR reads, giving one row per CDR3 protein. The table lists about 350,000 distinct CDR3 sequences, about two thirds of them singletons. It was unsorted whole blood that yielded blood RNA, and germline DNA was also extracted. The sample was peripheral blood. Every receptor here comes from a man aged 35-49 years with primary liver carcinoma and hepatitis B virus infection.

A remark on this clonotype: One end of the junction fails to match germline, which may point to a read error. The chain joins TRBV6-5 to TRBJ2-5; no firm D call. This CDR3 is built from 14 residues. Looked up from germline, CDR1 is MNHEY and CDR2 is SVGAGI. The CDR3 sequence: CASSYLGSIKTHYF. CDR3 bases: TGTGCCAGCAGTTACCTGGGCAGCATAAAGACCCACTACTTC.

This clonotype was found many times. V gene TRBV29-1 combines with J gene TRBJ2-5; a weak D match, TRBD2 (7 bases). CDR3 length: 16 amino acids. The V gene's germline CDR1 is SQVTM and CDR2 ANQGSEA. Trimming pared 7 bases from V and 0 bases from J, leaving 21 bases between. The CDR3 sequence is CSARAGEGQYQETQYF. The CDR3 bases are TGCAGCGCCCGGGCAGGGGAGGGGCAGTACCAAGAGACCCAGTACTTC.

This clonotype has just a few counts. A much larger clone lies one base from this, so it may be a read error. The chain links TRBV11-2 to TRBJ2-5; a possible D gene is TRBD2 (5 bases). CDR1 SGHAT and CDR2 FQNNGV come from the germline V gene. The CDR3 is 12 amino acids. The CDR3 loop reads CARSLDGGTQYF. The CDR3 bases are TGTGCCAGGAGCTTAGATGGAGGGACCCAGTACTTC. The full variable domain, completed using reference TRBV11-2 and TRBJ2-5, is EAGVAQSPRYKIIEKRQSVAFWCNPISGHATLYWYQQILGQGPKLLIQFQNNGVVDDSQLPKDRFSAERLKGVDSTLKIQPAKLEDSAVYLCARSLDGGTQYFGPGTRLLVL.

Regarding this clonotype: The germline gene is not matched at one end of the junction; a read error may be the cause. The chain uses TRBV4-2 and TRBJ2-2; TRBD1 matches 8 bases. The CDR3 covers 18 residues. CDR1 is LGHNA and CDR2 is YNFKEQ in the germline V gene. CDR3 amino acids: CACSQILVTGDSPGELFF. In DNA, the CDR3 is TGTGCCTGCAGCCAAATACTAGTGACAGGGGATTCCCCCGGGGAGCTGTTTTTT.

This clonotype was counted many times. At one of its ends the junction is not consistent with the germline gene, which may arise from a read error. J is TRBJ2-3 and V is TRBV11-2, with a tentative D call TRBD1 (6 bases). The CDR3 has 15 amino acids. Germline loops: CDR1 SGHAT, CDR2 FQNNGV. The CDR3 region is CASSLEQGRSDTQYF. In DNA form, the CDR3 reads TGTGCCAGCAGCCTAGAACAGGGACGATCTGATACGCAGTATTTT.

The V and J genes are TRBV28 and TRBJ2-6, with D uncertain. Trimming took 5 bases from V and 0 from J, leaving 11 bases between them. In germline, CDR1 is MDHEN, CDR2 SYDVKM. CDR3 length equals 16 residues. In DNA, the CDR3 is TGTGCCAGCAGTAGATCAGACGGCTCTGGGGCCAACGTCCTGACTTTC. This codes for CASSRSDGSGANVLTF.

Details on this clonotype: This could be a read error, since a much larger clone is one nucleotide away. The chain couples TRBV6-5 to TRBJ2-1; D is undetermined. The CDR3 covers 14 residues. CDR1 MNHEY and CDR2 SVGAGI come from the germline V gene. CDR3 in amino acids: CANSYSGVHNEQFF. CDR3 nucleotides: TGTGCCAACAGTTACTCTGGCGTTCACAATGAGCAGTTCTTC.

The chain uses TRBV25-1 and TRBJ2-1, with D possibly being TRBD1 (6 bases). The germline gives CDR1 MGHDK, CDR2 SYGVNS. This CDR3 is built from 14 residues. Trimming left V 6 bases short and J 0 bases short, with 9 bases between. Here the CDR3 reads CASRDSFSYNEQFF. DNA of the CDR3: TGTGCCAGCAGGGACAGTTTCTCCTACAATGAGCAGTTCTTC.

Details on this clonotype: This may arise from a read error, as a much more abundant clone is one base away. In nucleotides, the CDR3 is TGTGCCAGCAGTCCGTACTCGGCGACAGCGGGTGAGCTGTACTTC. This encodes CASSPYSATAGELYF. V usage is TRBV6-6 and J usage is TRBJ2-1; the D gene is possibly TRBD2 (6 bases). This CDR3 has 15 amino acids. Germline V gene lookup returns CDR1 MNHNY and CDR2 SVGAGI (reference sequence).

The chain recombines TRBV6-6 with TRBJ2-1; TRBD2 matches at 9 bases. Germline values: CDR1 MNHNY, CDR2 SVGAGI (reference sequence). Trimming removed 2 bases from V and 3 bases from J; junction bases left unmatched: 2. The length of the CDR3 is 15 residues. CDR3 protein: CASSYLAGNYNEQFF. The CDR3 DNA follows: TGTGCCAGCAGTTACCTAGCGGGAAACTACAATGAGCAGTTCTTC.

As for this clonotype: Given a much more abundant clone one base away, this may be a read error. This CDR3 reads CASNLETGAGEFF. CDR3 DNA sequence: TGTGCCAGCAACTTGGAGACAGGGGCGGGGGAGTTCTTC. This chain uses TRBV5-4 with TRBJ2-1; TRBD1 is a possible D gene (8 bases). Germline-derived CDR1 and CDR2 are SGHNT and YYREEE (reference sequence). This CDR3 comprises 13 residues.

This chain uses TRBV5-1 with TRBJ1-4; D possibly corresponds to TRBD1 (6 bases). V dropped 2 bases and J dropped 0 bases, with 20 bases sitting between them. The CDR3 is 19 residues long. Germline V gene lookup returns CDR1 SGHRS and CDR2 YFSETQ. CDR3 nucleotide sequence: TGCGCCAGCAGCTTTCGTTCGACAGGCCGCCCAGCAACTAATGAAAAACTGTTTTTT. As protein: CASSFRSTGRPATNEKLFF.

This chain uses TRBV28 with TRBJ2-7, with D perhaps assigned TRBD1 or TRBD2 (5 bases each). The V end was cut by 7 bases, the J end by 1 base, with 20 bases between. Germline V gene lookup returns CDR1 MDHEN and CDR2 SYDVKM. This CDR3 comprises 16 residues. The CDR3 spells CASTPPLGDPSYEQYF. The CDR3 DNA is TGTGCCAGCACTCCTCCATTGGGGGACCCGTCCTACGAGCAGTACTTC.

J is TRBJ1-2 and V is TRBV24-1; maybe TRBD1 (6 bases). Between the trimmed V and J ends, which lost 4 bases and 10 bases, there was a span of 12 bases. CDR3 length equals 12 residues. Per germline, CDR1 KGHDR and CDR2 SFDVKD. CDR3 protein: CATSDPDSFYTF. The CDR3 DNA reads as TGTGCCACCAGTGACCCGGACAGCTTCTACACCTTC.

Comments on this clonotype: A much larger clone lies a single base off, so this may be a read error. The genes are TRBV4-3 and TRBJ2-1, with D possibly matching TRBD2 (5 bases). V was clipped by 0 bases and J by 6 bases, with 12 bases between them. This CDR3 is built from 15 residues. Germline CDR1 is LGHNA and CDR2 is YSLEER. As DNA, the CDR3 is TGCGCCAGCAGCCAAGACGGCGGGTCCCTCAATGAGCAGTTCTTC. Translation: CASSQDGGSLNEQFF.

For this clonotype: A clone one base away is much larger, so this may be a read error. J is TRBJ2-3 and V is TRBV4-1, with 7 positions matching TRBD1. The germline V gene encodes CDR1 MGHRA and CDR2 YSYEKL. The junction had 7 bases not matched to a gene; V was cut back by 3 bases and J by 4 bases. The CDR3 has 15 residues. The CDR3 nucleotides are TGCGCCAGCAGCCAGATGACAGGGAACGCAGATACGCAGTATTTT. Its protein is CASSQMTGNADTQYF.

Comments on this clonotype: A single base separates this from a much larger clone, so it may be a read error. The chain uses TRBV6-6 and TRBJ1-2; TRBD1 aligns across 9 bases. The CDR3 totals 13 residues. Per the germline V gene, CDR1 is MNHNY and CDR2 is SVGAGI (reference sequence). The DNA of the CDR3 is TGTGCCAACAGTTACAGGGGGCGAGATGGCTACACCTTC. Its translation: CANSYRGRDGYTF.

With regard to this clonotype: This clone may be a read error of a much larger clone one base away. The rearrangement uses TRBV6-6 and TRBJ1-1; no clear D. Germline V lookup: CDR1 MNHNY, CDR2 SVGAGI (reference sequence). CDR3 length: 14 residues. Trimming shortened V by 2 bases and J by 9 bases, and 16 bases separated the two germline ends. DNA for the CDR3: TGTGCCAGCAGTTACATCCGGTTTTCGGCTCAAGCTTTCTTT. Amino acid sequence: CASSYIRFSAQAFF.

Turning to this clonotype: An end of the junction differs from the germline gene, which may be a read error. In nucleotides, the CDR3 is TGTGCCAGCCACCGGACAGGGATAAAGACCGAGCAGCACTTC. It encodes CASHRTGIKTEQHF. The chain carries TRBV6-1 and TRBJ2-7, with TRBD1 matching over 8 bases. The V gene's germline CDR1 is MNHNS and CDR2 SASEGT. The CDR3 is 14 amino acids.